This T cell receptor (beta chain) was sequenced during a study of blood T cell repertoires in COVID-19. Study in general: Nucleic acid was either cDNA or gDNA, and it came from T cells, B-cell-depleted T cells, or PBMCs.

In terms of age and location, participants ranged from about 18 to 89 years and lived in approximately 26 US areas. Assay: immunoSEQ multiplex PCR; the TCRdb copy retains only in-frame clones and omits some. The sample consists of under 500,000 clones, 70% to 90% of them appearing once. This CDR3 is built from 19 residues. Germline loops: CDR1 MNHEY, CDR2 SMNVEV (reference sequence). The V gene end was trimmed by 8 bases and the J gene end by 1 base; junction bases not matched to a gene: 18. The chain joins TRBV27 to TRBJ2-3, with 10 bases fitting TRBD1. The clonotype originates from a woman younger than 35 with acute COVID-19. Sequenced: PBMCs or T cells enriched from blood (not recorded which). The CDR3 region is CASWQTGGPRYPGTDTQYF. CDR3 DNA sequence: TGTGCCAGCTGGCAGACAGGGGGCCCACGTTATCCGGGCACAGATACGCAGTATTTT.